The clone carrying this TCR beta chain was seen a few times. Germline CDR1 reads ENHRY; CDR2 reads SYGVKD. This CDR3 spans 11 amino acids. V was pared by 8 bases and J by 5 bases, with 10 bases between. This sample is drawn from a study of blood T cells in healthy people across ages. A second roughly 6 to 12 cycle PCR used barcoded and J-beta primers. TCRdb reprocessed the 5' RACE reads with MiXCR, giving one entry per CDR3 protein. The table shows 760,000 or so distinct CDR3 sequences, with approximately 25% occurring only once. The sample also formed part of further work on T cells of mothers and their children.

The sequence was obtained from a boy younger than 18 in good health. The sample was blood. V usage is TRBV10-3 and J usage is TRBJ2-7; D might be TRBD2 (5 bases). As DNA, the CDR3 is TGTGCCATCGGCCCCGGGAACGAGCAGTACTTC. Amino acid sequence: CAIGPGNEQYF.